This T cell receptor beta chain originates from a study of cytomegalovirus exposure and HLA in healthy donors. Only one count was recorded for this clone. The donors were part of the roughly 120-subject validation cohort, which stood apart from the roughly 640-subject first cohort. The protocol was immunoSEQ multiplex PCR, while the TCRdb copy is restricted to in-frame clones and leaves out a portion. The repertoire includes about 330,000 clones, roughly 90% of them detected once, and 0.7% to 0.85% sits in the top ten. The CDR3 runs to 14 residues. Per the germline V gene, CDR1 is SGDLS and CDR2 is YYNGEE. The junction had 10 bases not matched to a gene; V was cut back by 4 bases and J by 7 bases.

The V gene is TRBV9, the J gene TRBJ2-7; 8 bases agree with TRBD1. This receptor was taken from a woman aged 18-29 years in good health and CMV-seronegative. Sequences were obtained from PBMCs. For the CDR3, the DNA is TGTGCCAGCAGCACCCAGACAGGGGTGGTGGAGCAGTACTTC. It translates to CASSTQTGVVEQYF.